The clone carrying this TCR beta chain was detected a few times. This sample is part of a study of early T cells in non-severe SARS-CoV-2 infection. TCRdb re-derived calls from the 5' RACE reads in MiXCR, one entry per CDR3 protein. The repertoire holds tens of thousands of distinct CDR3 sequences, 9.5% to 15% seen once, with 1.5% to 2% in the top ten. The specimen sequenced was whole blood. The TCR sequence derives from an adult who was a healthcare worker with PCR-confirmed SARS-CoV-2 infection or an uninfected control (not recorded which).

CDR3 DNA: TGTGCCTGGGACCGAAACAGAGCCTACGAGCAGTACTTC. This translates into CAWDRNRAYEQYF. V usage is TRBV30 and J usage is TRBJ2-7; D not certain. The V gene lost 5 bases and the J gene lost 2 bases, with 13 bases spanning the gap. CDR3 size: 13 residues. Germline V CDR1 and CDR2: GTSNPN, SVGIG (reference sequence). The variable domain in full, with the rest retrieved from reference TRBV30 and TRBJ2-7, is SQTIHQWPATLVQPVGSPLSLECTVEGTSNPNLYWYRQAAGRGLQLLFYSVGIGQISSEVPQNLSASRPQDRQFILSSKKLLLSDSGFYLCAWDRNRAYEQYFGPGTRLTVT.